This T cell receptor (beta chain) was retrieved from a study of cytomegalovirus exposure and HLA in healthy donors. Study-level findings and limits: The records held CMV serostatus as the only immune exposure information. Across donors, most TCRs were seen rarely, yet some public ones were widespread.

Worth noting for this clone: The antigen remains unidentified.

Amplification used 60 Vbeta primers and 13 Jbeta primers. Generated by immunoSEQ multiplex PCR, the TCRdb table keeps only in-frame clones and is missing some. Of 95,000 to 150,000 clones listed, approximately 84% are singletons. The sequence was collected from a young man in good health and CMV-seropositive. Sequenced input: PBMCs.

DNA for the CDR3: TGTGCCAGCAGTCCGCGGGGGGGGATGTACGAGCAGTACTTC. This codes for CASSPRGGMYEQYF. V is TRBV6-5 and J is TRBJ2-7; 9 nucleotides line up with TRBD2. V was pared by 5 bases and J by 4 bases, with 6 bases of the junction left unmatched. The CDR3 consists of 14 residues. Germline V gene sequence: CDR1 MNHEY, CDR2 SVGAGI.